This TCR beta chain was sequenced for a study of control samples from healthy donors and cancer patients. V lost 6 bases to trimming and J lost 5 bases, with 16 bases between them. Germline CDR1 and CDR2: ENHRY and SYGVKD. The CDR3 totals 14 residues. Assay used: immunoSEQ multiplex PCR; TCRdb lists only in-frame clones, some missing. The profile shows some 170,000 clones, 90% to 95% of them singletons. Material: PBMCs. The chain couples TRBV10-3 to TRBJ1-2; TRBD1 might be the D (5 bases). The clonotype was recovered from a man aged 55 to 70 with colorectal cancer. CDR3 region: CAIREPGGKYGYTF. The CDR3 DNA follows: TGTGCCATCAGGGAACCTGGGGGGAAATATGGCTACACCTTC.